One and the same sample provided the 22 T cell receptor beta chains below, sequenced in a study of response to subunit inactivated influenza vaccine (dated by TCRdb to the late 2010s). The library was built by means of RT-PCR. Sequenced on an Illumina HiSeq 2500. TCRdb's own reprocessing of the public reads used fastp at Q25 and MiXCR and kept productive beta chains. Each entry is one CDR3 protein sequence, shown with its most common DNA and genes. The sample table records hundreds of thousands of distinct CDR3 sequences; approximately 11% of these occur just once. Of the sample, approximately 10% is held by the ten largest clones. These data also formed part of another study, on T cells expressing NK-cell markers. From that second study: The TCR beta cDNA libraries were made using 5'RACE template switching, a step that added both a universal primer site and unique molecular identifiers.

The material sequenced was PBMCs from blood, taken on the day of vaccination. The origin of the receptors is a man in his forties or fifties who received an inactivated influenza vaccine. Donor details come from another sample of the same person, matched by shared clones.

The chain couples TRBV5-5 to TRBJ2-2; 7 bases match TRBD1. Per the germline V gene, CDR1 is SGHKS and CDR2 is YYEKEE (reference sequence). Germline trimming cut 1 base from V and 4 bases from J; bases unmatched to any gene: 4. The CDR3 is 15 residues long. CDR3 DNA: TGTGCCAGCAGCTTGACGGACAGGAGCACCGGGGAGCTGTTTTTT. Translated: CASSLTDRSTGELFF.

This clonotype has a handful of counts. The chain links TRBV20-1 to TRBJ1-2, with 9 nucleotides matching TRBD1. Germline V gene lookup returns CDR1 DFQATT and CDR2 SNEGSKA (reference sequence). J was trimmed by 4 bases and V by 5 bases; bases with no gene match: 5. The CDR3 contains 13 residues. The CDR3 spells CSALTGGSYGYTF. CDR3 nucleotide sequence: TGCAGTGCTTTAACAGGGGGCTCCTATGGCTACACCTTC.

There are a few counts of this clonotype. The chain combines TRBV3-1 with TRBJ2-2, with no clear D. CDR1 is LGHDT and CDR2 is YNNKEL in the germline V gene (reference sequence). CDR3 length: 14 amino acids. V lost 1 base, J lost 2 bases, and 5 bases lay in between. In DNA form, the CDR3 reads TGTGCCAGCAGCCAAGTAGAAAACACCGGGGAGCTGTTTTTT. This gives the protein CASSQVENTGELFF.

J is TRBJ1-1 and V is TRBV6-2 or TRBV6-3; D is perhaps TRBD1 (5 bases). The germline V gene encodes CDR1 MNHEY and CDR2 SVGEGT. There are 16 residues in the CDR3. With 2 bases removed from V and 3 bases from J, the gap between germline ends came to 16 bases. The CDR3 spells CASSYARGTVDTEAFF. CDR3 in DNA: TGTGCCAGCAGTTACGCTCGCGGGACTGTGGACACTGAAGCTTTCTTT.

Only a few counts were recorded for this clonotype. The V call is TRBV10-3, the J call TRBJ2-6; D is unclear. V gave up 7 bases and J gave up 0 bases, with 10 bases separating them. CDR3 size: 15 residues. The germline CDR1 and CDR2 sequences are ENHRY and SYGVKD. The CDR3, as DNA: TGTGCCATCACCGACGCCTACTCTGGGGCCAACGTCCTGACTTTC. Amino acid sequence: CAITDAYSGANVLTF.

The rearrangement joins TRBV27 to TRBJ2-1; D may be TRBD2 (7 bases). Germline assignment: CDR1 MNHEY and CDR2 SMNVEV (reference sequence). The V end was cut by 5 bases, the J end by 4 bases, with 18 bases between. There are 16 residues in the CDR3. The CDR3 DNA reads TGTGCCAGCAGTAAGATTGGAGGGGGGGCATACAATGAGCAGTTCTTC. Residues: CASSKIGGGAYNEQFF.

This clonotype came up many times. The CDR3 loop reads CASSLVGEPESEQFF. In nucleotides, the CDR3 is TGCGCCAGCAGCTTGGTGGGGGAACCGGAGAGTGAGCAGTTCTTC. The genes are TRBV5-1 and TRBJ2-1; perhaps D is TRBD1 or TRBD2 (5 bases each). The germline CDR1 and CDR2 sequences are SGHRS and YFSETQ. The V gene lost 0 bases and the J gene lost 9 bases, with 16 bases spanning the gap. The CDR3 runs to 15 residues.

This clonotype was detected ten times or more. The V and J genes are TRBV5-6 and TRBJ1-2; D is perhaps TRBD1 (6 bases). The CDR3 runs 11 residues. Germline CDR1 SGHDT, CDR2 YYEEEE. V was clipped by 6 bases and J by 8 bases, with 11 bases between them. The CDR3 loop reads CASNSGVGYTF. CDR3 bases: TGTGCCAGCAATTCAGGGGTCGGCTACACCTTC.

The chain joins TRBV7-8 to TRBJ1-1, with D perhaps TRBD1 (5 bases). Per germline, CDR1 SGHVS and CDR2 FQNEAQ. V was clipped by 1 base and J by 2 bases, with 8 bases between them. CDR3 size: 14 residues. The CDR3 is CASSLGGRNTEAFF. CDR3 bases: TGTGCCAGCAGCTTAGGGGGACGTAACACTGAAGCTTTCTTT. Using reference TRBV7-8 and TRBJ1-1 for the parts outside the CDR3, the full variable domain is GAGVSQSPRYKVAKRGQDVALRCDPISGHVSLFWYQQALGQGPEFLTYFQNEAQLDKSGLPSDRFFAERPEGSVSTLKIQRTQQEDSAVYLCASSLGGRNTEAFFGQGTRLTVV.

The CDR3 sequence is CASSAGGSSYEQYF. In DNA, the CDR3 is TGTGCCAGCAGCGCTGGGGGAAGCTCCTACGAGCAGTACTTC. This chain joins TRBV9 and TRBJ2-7; D might be TRBD1 or TRBD2, each matching 5 bases. Trimming stripped 3 bases from V and 0 bases from J, with 10 bases between. Germline assignment: CDR1 SGDLS and CDR2 YYNGEE. This CDR3 spans 14 amino acids.

This clonotype has at least ten counts. The CDR3 DNA reads TGTGCCAGCAGCACACGTTCACAGGGGAGGGAAGAAAAACTGTTTTTT. It yields the protein CASSTRSQGREEKLFF. The chain joins TRBV7-8 to TRBJ1-4; 7 bases match TRBD1. V gave up 5 bases and J gave up 8 bases; unmatched junction bases: 14. The CDR3 length is 16 residues. The germline V gene has CDR1 SGHVS and CDR2 FQNEAQ. Full variable domain (missing parts from reference TRBV7-8 and TRBJ1-4): GAGVSQSPRYKVAKRGQDVALRCDPISGHVSLFWYQQALGQGPEFLTYFQNEAQLDKSGLPSDRFFAERPEGSVSTLKIQRTQQEDSAVYLCASSTRSQGREEKLFFGSGTQLSVL.

This clonotype has only a few counts. The rearrangement uses TRBV7-8 and TRBJ2-3, with D tentatively TRBD1 (5 bases). Germline-derived CDR1 and CDR2 are SGHVS and FQNEAQ. V was clipped by 3 bases and J by 2 bases, with 9 bases between them. CDR3 size: 14 residues. DNA for the CDR3: TGTGCCAGCAGCTTCGACAGATACACAGATACGCAGTATTTT. This translates into CASSFDRYTDTQYF.

This clonotype was picked up a small number of times. The chain joins TRBV28 to TRBJ2-1; possible D gene TRBD1, 5 bases. Trimming removed 5 bases at V and 3 bases at J, with 17 bases between. Germline values: CDR1 MDHEN, CDR2 SYDVKM. CDR3 length equals 16 residues. The CDR3 bases are TGTGCCAGCAGTAACACAGGTACGGCTTACTACAATGAGCAGTTCTTC. Amino acid sequence: CASSNTGTAYYNEQFF.

This clonotype was seen only once. This chain uses TRBV14 with TRBJ2-1; the D gene is possibly TRBD2 (5 bases). Germline lookup yields CDR1 SGHDN and CDR2 FVKESK. V was cut by 0 bases and J by 10 bases, with 13 bases left in between. The CDR3 runs 14 residues. The CDR3 DNA sequence: TGTGCCAGCAGCCAAGAATTCGCGGGCGGCGAGCAGTTCTTC. It translates to CASSQEFAGGEQFF. Together with reference TRBV14 and TRBJ2-1, the CDR3 gives the full variable domain: EAGVTQFPSHSVIEKGQTVTLRCDPISGHDNLYWYRRVMGKEIKFLLHFVKESKQDESGMPNNRFLAERTGGTYSTLKVQPAELEDSGVYFCASSQEFAGGEQFFGPGTRLTVL.

The chain has TRBV7-9 and TRBJ2-7; D is unresolved. The CDR3 has 13 amino acids. Trimming took off 2 bases at V and 5 bases at J, with 10 bases between the two ends. Germline V gene sequence: CDR1 SEHNR, CDR2 FQNEAQ (reference sequence). The chain's CDR3 is CASSLQGLNEQYF. DNA of the CDR3: TGTGCCAGCAGCTTACAAGGTTTGAACGAGCAGTACTTC. Full variable domain (outside the CDR3, taken from reference TRBV7-9 and TRBJ2-7): DTGVSQNPRHKITKRGQNVTFRCDPISEHNRLYWYRQTLGQGPEFLTYFQNEAQLEKSRLLSDRFSAERPKGSFSTLEIQRTEQGDSAMYLCASSLQGLNEQYFGPGTRLTVT.

The gene calls are TRBV9 and TRBJ2-7, with 7 bases identical to TRBD1. The CDR3 loop spans 16 amino acids. CDR1 is SGDLS and CDR2 is YYNGEE in the germline V gene. The trim removed 0 bases at V and 7 bases at J, leaving 13 bases unmatched. The CDR3 DNA sequence: TGTGCCAGCAGCGTAGGGTGGGGCAGGGGGATGATGGAGCAGTACTTC. Its protein product is CASSVGWGRGMMEQYF.

This clonotype was found many times. The J gene is TRBJ2-7, the V gene TRBV28, with 7 bases identical to TRBD1. The CDR3 extends over 15 amino acids. Germline V CDR1 and CDR2: MDHEN, SYDVKM. The V segment lost 5 bases and the J segment 4 bases; nucleotides outside the gene matches: 11. The CDR3: CASSPQGQRIYEQYF. In DNA, the CDR3 is TGTGCCAGCAGTCCCCAGGGACAGAGGATTTACGAGCAGTACTTC.

This clonotype was observed a few times. The chain employs TRBV28 and TRBJ2-4, with 8 bases matching TRBD1. The CDR3 is 12 residues long. The trim removed 5 bases at V and 10 bases at J, leaving 4 bases unmatched. CDR1 is MDHEN and CDR2 is SYDVKM in the germline V gene. In DNA form, the CDR3 reads TGTGCCAGCAGTGGACAGGGAGTTATTCAGTACTTC. Amino acids: CASSGQGVIQYF.

Many counts were recorded for this clonotype. V usage is TRBV5-1 and J usage is TRBJ2-1, with 8 bases lining up with TRBD1. Germline V gene sequence: CDR1 SGHRS, CDR2 YFSETQ. The CDR3 covers 15 residues. V lost 5 bases to trimming and J lost 2 bases; unmatched junction nucleotides: 6. The CDR3 DNA is TGCGCCAGCAGTTCCGGGACAGGTCCCTACAATGAGCAGTTCTTC. It translates to CASSSGTGPYNEQFF.

The rearrangement uses TRBV6-5 and TRBJ2-5, with D tentatively TRBD2 (6 bases). V was clipped by 4 bases and J by 6 bases, with 15 bases between them. The CDR3 loop spans 14 amino acids. Per the germline V gene, CDR1 is MNHEY and CDR2 is SVGAGI. CDR3 sequence reads: CASSFSAGRQTQYF. The CDR3 nucleotides read TGTGCCAGCAGTTTCTCAGCGGGTAGGCAGACCCAGTACTTC.

The rearrangement joins TRBV5-5 to TRBJ2-1; D might be TRBD1 or TRBD2, each matching 5 bases. The CDR3 runs 16 residues. Trimming removed 2 bases from V and 1 base from J, with 13 bases in between. Looked up from germline, CDR1 is SGHKS and CDR2 is YYEKEE (reference sequence). The CDR3: CASSLTGTPSYNEQFF. The DNA of the CDR3 is TGTGCCAGCAGCTTAACCGGGACGCCGTCCTACAATGAGCAGTTCTTC.

A few counts support this clonotype. The chain combines TRBV5-5 with TRBJ2-3, with TRBD2 as a possible D gene (7 bases). Per the germline V gene, CDR1 is SGHKS and CDR2 is YYEKEE (reference sequence). This CDR3 is built from 15 residues. V lost 3 bases to trimming and J lost 7 bases, with 18 bases between them. The DNA of the CDR3 is TGTGCCAGCAGCTCCGACGTAGGGGGGGCGAATACGCAGTATTTT. Protein sequence: CASSSDVGGANTQYF.